The source of this T cell receptor beta chain is a study of cytomegalovirus exposure and HLA in healthy donors. General study points: The later analysis indicated that the majority of CMV-associated TCR beta chains appeared HLA-restricted.

Trimming left V 0 bases short and J 4 bases short, with 15 bases between. The germline gives CDR1 PRHDT, CDR2 FYEKMQ (reference sequence). This CDR3 contains 16 residues. The PCR employed 60 Vbeta primers together with 13 Jbeta primers. Using immunoSEQ multiplex PCR, the repertoire was profiled, and TCRdb retains in-frame clones only, with some absent. This table holds about 84,000 clones, 63% found once. As for the donors, each was a healthy bone marrow donor. This clone showed up just once. What it binds is not known. The sequence derives from a woman aged 40 to 55 in good health and CMV-seropositive. The chain combines TRBV13 with TRBJ1-2; D is perhaps TRBD1 (5 bases). Sequenced input: PBMCs. CDR3 sequence (DNA): TGTGCCAGCAGCTTAGGTCAGGGTGGTTTACCCTATGGCTACACCTTC. It codes for CASSLGQGGLPYGYTF.